Listed below are T cell receptor beta chains from one sample, sequenced in a study of OX40 agonist ivuxolimab in advanced cancers. Libraries were prepared by immunoSEQ multiplex PCR; TCRdb keeps only in-frame clonotypes and omits some of them. The data hold about 22,000 clones, with roughly 90% observed a single time. The sequenced sample was CD4+ or CD8+ T cells sorted from blood, obtained in a trial of the OX40 agonist ivuxolimab. The receptor source for this set is an adult with an advanced solid tumor such as melanoma, head and neck, liver or kidney cancer. Both conserved end residues are part of each CDR3. Fields, in order: V gene, D gene, J gene, clone size, CDR3 length, CDR3 DNA, CDR3 protein. The D gene is left open where the match is weak. Size is stated for part of the rows, as once, few or many counts, or as a class when the clone is expanded.

V: TRBV13
D: NA
J: TRBJ2-7
size: NA
length: 13
DNA: TGTGCCAGCAGCCAACCTGGGGGGCTTGAGCAGTACTTC
CDR3: CASSQPGGLEQYF

V: TRBV2
D: NA
J: TRBJ1-1
size: NA
length: 15
DNA: TGTGCCAGCAGGAGGGTTGGACTGGGGAACACTGAAGCTTTCTTT
CDR3: CASRRVGLGNTEAFF

V: TRBV11-2
D: TRBD2
J: TRBJ2-7
size: NA
length: 16
DNA: TGTGCCAGCAGCTTCCACCCGGGGGGGTCAGCCTACGAGCAGTACTTC
CDR3: CASSFHPGGSAYEQYF

V: TRBV11-2
D: NA
J: TRBJ2-5
size: NA
length: 15
DNA: TGTGCCAGCAGCTTAGAATATCGGGGGCAAGAGACCCAGTACTTC
CDR3: CASSLEYRGQETQYF

V: TRBV13
D: NA
J: TRBJ1-1
size: NA
length: 13
DNA: TGTGCCAGCAGCTTAAACGGGGGCACTGAAGCTTTCTTT
CDR3: CASSLNGGTEAFF

V: TRBV6-4
D: NA
J: TRBJ2-3
size: NA
length: 15
DNA: TGTGCCAGCAGTGAGCACCGGGGCTACACAGATACGCAGTATTTT
CDR3: CASSEHRGYTDTQYF

V: TRBV7-8
D: NA
J: TRBJ2-7
size: few
length: 14
DNA: TGTGCCAGCAGTCACAGGGCCAACGCCTACGAGCAGTACTTC
CDR3: CASSHRANAYEQYF

V: TRBV7-9
D: TRBD2
J: TRBJ2-3
size: NA
length: 13
DNA: TGTGCCAGTCGTAGCGGGTCGGCGGATACGCAGTATTTT
CDR3: CASRSGSADTQYF

V: TRBV2
D: NA
J: TRBJ1-2
size: NA
length: 14
DNA: TGTGCCAGCAGTGAAGGCCCGGGGGCCGGCGGCTACACCTTC
CDR3: CASSEGPGAGGYTF

V: TRBV4-2
D: NA
J: TRBJ2-5
size: few
length: 14
DNA: TGTGCCAGCAGCTTTGGTGAGGGCCCGGAGACCCAGTACTTC
CDR3: CASSFGEGPETQYF

V: TRBV19
D: NA
J: TRBJ1-1
size: NA
length: 15
DNA: TGTGCCAGTAGTATTGAGAGGGACTGGAACACTGAAGCTTTCTTT
CDR3: CASSIERDWNTEAFF

V: TRBV7-9
D: TRBD2
J: TRBJ2-3
size: NA
length: 16
DNA: TGTGCCAGCAGCCCTCGGACTAGCGGGAGGCCCCCACCGCAGTATTTT
CDR3: CASSPRTSGRPPPQYF

V: TRBV19
D: NA
J: TRBJ2-7
size: NA
length: 13
DNA: TGTGCCAGTAGTATACAGGGGACCTACGAGCAGTACTTC
CDR3: CASSIQGTYEQYF

V: TRBV19
D: TRBD2
J: TRBJ2-1
size: NA
length: 18
DNA: TGTGCCAGTAGTATATTAGGACTAGCGGGAATGGTTAACAATGAGCAGTTCTTC
CDR3: CASSILGLAGMVNNEQFF

V: TRBV5-6
D: NA
J: TRBJ2-3
size: few
length: 14
DNA: TGTGCCAGCAGCTTGGTTGCGATCCCAGATACGCAGTATTTT
CDR3: CASSLVAIPDTQYF

V: TRBV7-9
D: TRBD2
J: TRBJ2-5
size: NA
length: 14
DNA: TGTGCCAGCAGCTCCCGGACTAGGGGAGAGACCCAGTACTTC
CDR3: CASSSRTRGETQYF

V: TRBV30
D: NA
J: TRBJ2-3
size: NA
length: 17
DNA: TGTGCCTGGAGTGTCTCCCCCGCGGGATTTGGGGCAGATACGCAGTATTTT
CDR3: CAWSVSPAGFGADTQYF

V: TRBV18
D: NA
J: TRBJ1-5
size: NA
length: 13
DNA: TGTGCCAGCTCCCAGACAGAAAATCAGCCCCAGCATTTT
CDR3: CASSQTENQPQHF

V: TRBV4-1
D: NA
J: TRBJ2-7
size: once
length: 14
DNA: TGCGCCAGCAGCCCCCTCTCAAAGGGCTACGAGCAGTACTTC
CDR3: CASSPLSKGYEQYF

V: TRBV6-1
D: TRBD1
J: TRBJ1-4
size: NA
length: 17
DNA: TGTGCCAGCAGTGATCCGGGACAGGGGGGAGAAGGAGAAAAACTGTTTTTT
CDR3: CASSDPGQGGEGEKLFF

V: TRBV19
D: NA
J: TRBJ2-2
size: NA
length: 16
DNA: TGTGCCAGTAGTATAGTGGGGACACCCAACACCGGGGAGCTGTTTTTT
CDR3: CASSIVGTPNTGELFF

V: TRBV2
D: TRBD1
J: TRBJ2-3
size: NA
length: 15
DNA: TGTGCCAGCAGAGCCGACAGGGGGGAAGGAGATACGCAGTATTTT
CDR3: CASRADRGEGDTQYF

V: TRBV11-3
D: NA
J: TRBJ1-3
size: NA
length: 12
DNA: TGTGCCAGCAGCGAGGACGGAAACACCATATATTTT
CDR3: CASSEDGNTIYF

V: TRBV7-8
D: NA
J: TRBJ2-7
size: NA
length: 11
DNA: TGTGCCAGCAGCTACGACTACGAGCAGTACTTC
CDR3: CASSYDYEQYF

V: TRBV15
D: NA
J: TRBJ1-2
size: NA
length: 18
DNA: TGTGCCACCAGCAGAGCCTCCTCGGCAGAGAGCTATGCCTATGGCTACACCTTC
CDR3: CATSRASSAESYAYGYTF

V: TRBV7-9
D: NA
J: TRBJ2-7
size: NA
length: 15
DNA: TGTGCCAGCAGCTGGATAAGGGGGACCTCCTACGAGCAGTACTTC
CDR3: CASSWIRGTSYEQYF

V: TRBV19
D: NA
J: TRBJ1-4
size: NA
length: 15
DNA: TGTGCCAGTAGTATGACGAGCGTAGGGAGTGAAAAACTGTTTTTT
CDR3: CASSMTSVGSEKLFF

V: TRBV2
D: NA
J: TRBJ1-4
size: NA
length: 13
DNA: TGTGCCAGCAGTTCGGCCCATTATGAAAAACTGTTTTTT
CDR3: CASSSAHYEKLFF

V: TRBV6-6
D: NA
J: TRBJ1-5
size: NA
length: 14
DNA: TGTGCCAGCAGTTACCAAACCCCATCCGGGGCCCAGCATTTT
CDR3: CASSYQTPSGAQHF

V: TRBV25-1
D: NA
J: TRBJ1-3
size: NA
length: 17
DNA: TGTGCCAGCAGTGAATATAATGGTGCAGGGACGGCAAACACCATATATTTT
CDR3: CASSEYNGAGTANTIYF

V: TRBV10-1
D: NA
J: TRBJ2-3
size: NA
length: 15
DNA: TGCGCCAGCAGCCTCAGCTCCCCTAGCACAGATACGCAGTATTTT
CDR3: CASSLSSPSTDTQYF

V: TRBV6-6
D: NA
J: TRBJ1-2
size: NA
length: 11
DNA: TGTGCCAGCAGTTGGAACTATGGCTACACCTTC
CDR3: CASSWNYGYTF

V: TRBV6-6
D: TRBD1
J: TRBJ2-5
size: NA
length: 15
DNA: TGTGCCAGCAGTTACCCACAGGGGTACGAGGAGACCCAGTACTTC
CDR3: CASSYPQGYEETQYF

V: TRBV7-9
D: NA
J: TRBJ1-2
size: NA
length: 15
DNA: TGTGCCAGCAGCCCCATGACGGCTGGCGAGGGGGGCTACACCTTC
CDR3: CASSPMTAGEGGYTF

V: TRBV9
D: TRBD2
J: TRBJ2-5
size: once
length: 15
DNA: TGTGCCAGCAGCGTCGCTAGCGGCCCCCAAGAGACCCAGTACTTC
CDR3: CASSVASGPQETQYF

V: TRBV19
D: TRBD2
J: TRBJ2-1
size: few
length: 15
DNA: TGTGCCAGTAGTACCCTGGGCGGGAGGGGTAATGAGCAGTTCTTC
CDR3: CASSTLGGRGNEQFF

V: TRBV21-1
D: NA
J: TRBJ2-7
size: NA
length: 13
DNA: TGTGCCAGCAGCTCAGGGGACTCCTACGAGCAGTACTTC
CDR3: CASSSGDSYEQYF

V: TRBV11-2
D: NA
J: TRBJ1-2
size: NA
length: 16
DNA: TGTGCCAGCAGCTTATGGAGGAGGGGCAGGATCTATGGCTACACCTTC
CDR3: CASSLWRRGRIYGYTF

V: TRBV19
D: TRBD1
J: TRBJ2-7
size: NA
length: 15
DNA: TGTGCCAGTAGTATCCCCCGACAGGGGTATCGCGAGCAGTACTTC
CDR3: CASSIPRQGYREQYF

V: TRBV4-3
D: NA
J: TRBJ2-6
size: NA
length: 17
DNA: TGCGCCAGCAGCCCCGGACAGCTCAGATCTGGGGCCAACGTCCTGACTTTC
CDR3: CASSPGQLRSGANVLTF

V: TRBV7-9
D: NA
J: TRBJ1-1
size: NA
length: 11
DNA: TGTGCCAGCAGCTGGGGGGGTGAAGCTTTCTTT
CDR3: CASSWGGEAFF

V: TRBV10-3
D: TRBD1
J: TRBJ1-1
size: NA
length: 15
DNA: TGTGCCATCAGTGAGTCGGGGACAGAGAACACTGAAGCTTTCTTT
CDR3: CAISESGTENTEAFF

V: TRBV30
D: NA
J: TRBJ2-2
size: NA
length: 15
DNA: TGTGCCTGGAGTGATTGGGGACTGAACACCGGGGAGCTGTTTTTT
CDR3: CAWSDWGLNTGELFF

V: TRBV13
D: NA
J: TRBJ1-1
size: once
length: 13
DNA: TGTGCCAGCAGCTTAGCTGCGCAGGGTGAAGCTTTCTTT
CDR3: CASSLAAQGEAFF

V: TRBV11-3
D: NA
J: TRBJ1-1
size: NA
length: 12
DNA: TGTGCCAGCAGCTTGGAGACGGCGGAAGCTTTCTTT
CDR3: CASSLETAEAFF

V: TRBV5-6
D: TRBD1
J: TRBJ2-3
size: NA
length: 16
DNA: TGTGCCAGCAGACAAGCGACAGGGGGTATGACAGATACGCAGTATTTT
CDR3: CASRQATGGMTDTQYF

V: TRBV5-5
D: TRBD1
J: TRBJ2-3
size: NA
length: 17
DNA: TGTGCCAGCAGCCAAGGGCAGGGGGGACAGGGCACAGATACGCAGTATTTT
CDR3: CASSQGQGGQGTDTQYF

V: TRBV27
D: TRBD2
J: TRBJ2-1
size: NA
length: 16
DNA: TGTGCCAGCAGTTTACTTAGCGGGAGGGCCGGGAATGAGCAGTTCTTC
CDR3: CASSLLSGRAGNEQFF

V: TRBV2
D: NA
J: TRBJ2-7
size: NA
length: 13
DNA: TGTGCCAGCAGTGATGGCCCATGGACCGAGCAGTACTTC
CDR3: CASSDGPWTEQYF

V: TRBV6-6
D: NA
J: TRBJ2-3
size: NA
length: 12
DNA: TGTGCCAGCAGTTTTAGGACAGATACGCAGTATTTT
CDR3: CASSFRTDTQYF